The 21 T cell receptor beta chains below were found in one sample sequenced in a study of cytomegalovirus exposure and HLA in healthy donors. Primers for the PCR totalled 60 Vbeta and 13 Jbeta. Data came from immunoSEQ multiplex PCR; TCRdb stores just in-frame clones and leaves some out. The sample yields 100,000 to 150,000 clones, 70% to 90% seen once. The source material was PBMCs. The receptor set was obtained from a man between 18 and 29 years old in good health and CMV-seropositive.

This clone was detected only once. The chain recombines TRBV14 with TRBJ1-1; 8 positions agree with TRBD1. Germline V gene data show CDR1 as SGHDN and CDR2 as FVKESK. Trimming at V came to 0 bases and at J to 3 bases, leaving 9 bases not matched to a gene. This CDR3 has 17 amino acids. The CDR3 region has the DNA TGTGCCAGCAGCCAAGAGTGGACAGGGTTTATCGACACTGAAGCTTTCTTT. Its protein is CASSQEWTGFIDTEAFF.

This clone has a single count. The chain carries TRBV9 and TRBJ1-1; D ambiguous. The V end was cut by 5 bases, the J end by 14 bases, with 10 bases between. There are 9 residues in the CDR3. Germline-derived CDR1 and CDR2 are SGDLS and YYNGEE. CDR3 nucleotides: TGTGCCAGCAGGAGGAATTTCTTCTTT. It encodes CASRRNFFF.

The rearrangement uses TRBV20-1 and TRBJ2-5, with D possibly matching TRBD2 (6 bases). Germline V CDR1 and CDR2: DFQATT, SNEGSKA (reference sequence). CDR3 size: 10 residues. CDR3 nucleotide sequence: TGCTCGGCGGGGTGGGAGACCCAGTACTTC. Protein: CSAGWETQYF.

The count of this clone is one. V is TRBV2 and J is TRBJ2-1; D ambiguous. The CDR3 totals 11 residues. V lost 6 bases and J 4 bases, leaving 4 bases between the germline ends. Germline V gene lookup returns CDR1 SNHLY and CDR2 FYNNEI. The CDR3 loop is CASRTYNEQFF. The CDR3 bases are TGTGCCAGCAGAACATACAATGAGCAGTTCTTC.

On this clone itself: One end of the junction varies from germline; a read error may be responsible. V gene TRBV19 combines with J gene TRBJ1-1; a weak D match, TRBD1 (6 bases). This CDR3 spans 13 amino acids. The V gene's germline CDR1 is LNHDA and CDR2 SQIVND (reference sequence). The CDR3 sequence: CASSITGSTEASF. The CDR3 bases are TGTGCCAGTAGTATCACAGGGTCCACTGAAGCTTCCTTT.

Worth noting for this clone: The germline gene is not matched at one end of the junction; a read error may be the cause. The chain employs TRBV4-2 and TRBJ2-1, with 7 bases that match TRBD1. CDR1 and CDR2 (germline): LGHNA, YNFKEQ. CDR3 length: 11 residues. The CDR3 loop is CASSQGDSLLF. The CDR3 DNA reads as TGTGCCAGCAGCCAAGGGGACAGTTTACTCTTC.

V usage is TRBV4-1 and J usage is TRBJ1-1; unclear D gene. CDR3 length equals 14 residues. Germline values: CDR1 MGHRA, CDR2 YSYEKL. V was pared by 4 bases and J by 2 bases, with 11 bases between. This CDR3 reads CASSPTDFNTEAFF. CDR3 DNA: TGCGCCAGCAGCCCCACTGATTTTAACACTGAAGCTTTCTTT.

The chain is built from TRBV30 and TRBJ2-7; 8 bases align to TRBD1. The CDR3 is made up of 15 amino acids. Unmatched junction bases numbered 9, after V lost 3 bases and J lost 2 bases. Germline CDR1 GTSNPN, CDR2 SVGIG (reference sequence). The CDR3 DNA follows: TGTGCCTGGAGCAAGGACAGGGTGAAGACCTACGAGCAGTACTTC. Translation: CAWSKDRVKTYEQYF.

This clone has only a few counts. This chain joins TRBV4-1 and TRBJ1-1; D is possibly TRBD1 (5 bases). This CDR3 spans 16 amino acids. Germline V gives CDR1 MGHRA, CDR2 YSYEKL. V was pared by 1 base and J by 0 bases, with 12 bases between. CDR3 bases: TGCGCCAGCAGCCAAGGGTCAGGGCCTATGAACACTGAAGCTTTCTTT. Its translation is CASSQGSGPMNTEAFF.

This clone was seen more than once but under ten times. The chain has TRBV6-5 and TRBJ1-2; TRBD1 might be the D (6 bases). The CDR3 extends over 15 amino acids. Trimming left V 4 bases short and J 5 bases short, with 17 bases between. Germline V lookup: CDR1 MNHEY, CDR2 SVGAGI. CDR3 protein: CASSSPAGASYGYTF. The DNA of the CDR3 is TGTGCCAGCAGTTCCCCGGCGGGGGCTAGTTATGGCTACACCTTC.

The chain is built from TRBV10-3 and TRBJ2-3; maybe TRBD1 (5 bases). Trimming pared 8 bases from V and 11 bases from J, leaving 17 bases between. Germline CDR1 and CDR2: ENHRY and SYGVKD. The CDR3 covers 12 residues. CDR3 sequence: CAIAPSRRGQYF. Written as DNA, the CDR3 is TGTGCCATCGCCCCATCGCGAAGGGGGCAGTATTTT.

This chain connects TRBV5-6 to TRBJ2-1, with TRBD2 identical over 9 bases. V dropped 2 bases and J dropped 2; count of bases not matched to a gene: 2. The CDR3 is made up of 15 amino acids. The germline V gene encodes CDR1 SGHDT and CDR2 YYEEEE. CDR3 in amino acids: CASSFASGAYNEQFF. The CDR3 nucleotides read TGTGCCAGCAGCTTTGCTAGCGGGGCCTACAATGAGCAGTTCTTC.

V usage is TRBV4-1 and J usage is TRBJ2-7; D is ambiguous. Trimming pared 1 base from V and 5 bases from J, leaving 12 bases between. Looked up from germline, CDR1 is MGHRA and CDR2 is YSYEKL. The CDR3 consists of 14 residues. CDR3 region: CASSQVLATHEQYF. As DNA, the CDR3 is TGCGCCAGCAGCCAAGTGTTAGCAACGCACGAGCAGTACTTC.

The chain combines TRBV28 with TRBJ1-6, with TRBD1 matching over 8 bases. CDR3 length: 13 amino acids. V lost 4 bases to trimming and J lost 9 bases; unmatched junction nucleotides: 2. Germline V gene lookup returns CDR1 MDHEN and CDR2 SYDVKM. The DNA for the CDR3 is TGTGCCAGCAGTTCGGACAGGGTTTCACCCCTCCACTTT. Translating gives CASSSDRVSPLHF.

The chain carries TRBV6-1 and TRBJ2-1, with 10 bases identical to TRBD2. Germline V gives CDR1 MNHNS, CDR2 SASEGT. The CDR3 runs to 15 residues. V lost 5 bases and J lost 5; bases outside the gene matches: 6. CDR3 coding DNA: TGTGCCAGCAGTATTGGGACTAGCGTTAACAATGAGCAGTTCTTC. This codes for CASSIGTSVNNEQFF.

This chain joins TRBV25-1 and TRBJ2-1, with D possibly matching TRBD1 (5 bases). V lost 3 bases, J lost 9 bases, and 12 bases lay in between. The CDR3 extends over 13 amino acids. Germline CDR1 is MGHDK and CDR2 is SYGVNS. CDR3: CASSDSNRPEQFF. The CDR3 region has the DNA TGTGCCAGCAGTGATTCTAACAGGCCTGAGCAGTTCTTC.

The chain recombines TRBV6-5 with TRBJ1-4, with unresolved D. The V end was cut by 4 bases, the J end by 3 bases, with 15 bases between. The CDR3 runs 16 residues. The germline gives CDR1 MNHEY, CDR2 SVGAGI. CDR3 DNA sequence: TGTGCCAGCAGTTTCGATATTTGGCAAGCTAATGAAAAACTGTTTTTT. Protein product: CASSFDIWQANEKLFF.

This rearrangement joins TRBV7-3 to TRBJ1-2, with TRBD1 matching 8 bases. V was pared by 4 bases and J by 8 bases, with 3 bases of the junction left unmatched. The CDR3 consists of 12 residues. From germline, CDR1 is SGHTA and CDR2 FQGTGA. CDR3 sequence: CASSSGGDGYTF. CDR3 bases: TGTGCCAGCAGCTCAGGGGGCGACGGCTACACCTTC.

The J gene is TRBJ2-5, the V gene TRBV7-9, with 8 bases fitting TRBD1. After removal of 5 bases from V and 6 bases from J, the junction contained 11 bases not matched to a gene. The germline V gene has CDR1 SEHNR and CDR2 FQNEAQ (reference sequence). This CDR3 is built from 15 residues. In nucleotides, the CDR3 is TGTGCCAGCAGCCCCCGACAGGGGAGAATACAGACCCAGTACTTC. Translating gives CASSPRQGRIQTQYF.

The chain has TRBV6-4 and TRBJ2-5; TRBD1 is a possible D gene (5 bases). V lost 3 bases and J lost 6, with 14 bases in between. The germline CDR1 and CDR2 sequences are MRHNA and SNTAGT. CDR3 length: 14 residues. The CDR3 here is CASSEGQGSQTQYF. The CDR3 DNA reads TGTGCCAGCAGTGAAGGTCAGGGAAGCCAGACCCAGTACTTC.

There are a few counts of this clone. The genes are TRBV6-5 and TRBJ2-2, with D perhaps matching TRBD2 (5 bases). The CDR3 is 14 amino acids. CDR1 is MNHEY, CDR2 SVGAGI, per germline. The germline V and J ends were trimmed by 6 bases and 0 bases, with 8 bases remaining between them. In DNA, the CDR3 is TGTGCCAGCAGAAGCGGACCGAACACCGGGGAGCTGTTTTTT. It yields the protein CASRSGPNTGELFF.